These 11 T cell receptor beta chains were sequenced from one sample in a study of T cell responses to AZD1222 COVID-19 vaccine (dated by TCRdb to 2020 to 2023). To prepare the library, the immunoSEQ multiplex PCR assay was applied. Imported from immuneACCESS, the table was reduced by TCRdb to in-frame sequences with V and J called. These copies leave out some clones; in studies compared against another copy, an unresolved V gene accounts for under half, and the cause of the remainder is not known. Present in this sample are tens of thousands of clones, about 90% of which were seen just once. Around 8% of the sample belongs to the ten largest clones. This sample's time point label indicates: baseline before first vaccination. Source: peripheral blood, taken on day 0 of AZD1222 vaccination. Every receptor here comes from an adult in good health.

This chain connects TRBV11-2 to TRBJ1-1; tentative D call: TRBD1 (5 bases). V was pared by 2 bases and J by 1 base, with 11 bases between. The CDR3 covers 15 residues. The germline gives CDR1 SGHAT, CDR2 FQNNGV. The DNA of the CDR3 is TGTGCCAGCAGCTTACCTGGGGCCCCGAACACTGAAGCTTTCTTT. The encoded protein is CASSLPGAPNTEAFF.

The chain employs TRBV5-1 and TRBJ2-3, with D uncertain. V was shortened by 0 bases and J by 0 bases, with 8 bases between the two germline ends. This CDR3 contains 15 residues. Per the germline V gene, CDR1 is SGHRS and CDR2 is YFSETQ. The CDR3 bases are TGCGCCAGCAGCTTGGGACAAGGGAGCACAGATACGCAGTATTTT. Residues: CASSLGQGSTDTQYF.

The chain links TRBV27 to TRBJ2-3; D perhaps matches TRBD1 (6 bases). This CDR3 has 15 amino acids. With 5 bases removed from V and 0 bases from J, the gap between germline ends came to 12 bases. Germline lookup yields CDR1 MNHEY and CDR2 SMNVEV (reference sequence). This chain's CDR3 is CASSARTVSTDTQYF. As DNA, the CDR3 is TGTGCCAGCAGTGCCCGGACAGTCAGCACAGATACGCAGTATTTT.

V and J are TRBV7-6 and TRBJ1-1, with D unresolved. Germline V gene data show CDR1 as SGHVS and CDR2 as FNYEAQ. The CDR3 totals 12 residues. V was trimmed by 5 bases and J by 11 bases, leaving 15 bases between them. The CDR3 reads CASSPMTGEAFF. The CDR3 DNA sequence: TGTGCCAGCAGCCCCATGACGGGCGAGGCTTTCTTT.

The V gene is TRBV11-2, the J gene TRBJ1-6; D remains ambiguous. The V gene's germline CDR1 is SGHAT and CDR2 FQNNGV. The CDR3 sequence is 12 residues long. V was trimmed by 1 base and J by 15 bases, leaving 10 bases between them. The CDR3, as DNA: TGTGCCAGCAGCTTAGCAGGACTGTACCTCCACTTT. Encoded protein: CASSLAGLYLHF.

This clone has only a few counts. This chain links TRBV21-1 with TRBJ1-1; the DNA was not used to check the table's D call, TRBD1. TRBV21-1 is a pseudogene. The CDR3 has 15 residues. CDR3 sequence: CASSKETGANTEAFF. CDR3 DNA sequence: TGTGCCAGCAGCAAAGAAACAGGGGCCAACACTGAAGCTTTCTTT.

The V and J genes are TRBV4-1 and TRBJ2-7; 14 nucleotides line up with TRBD2. Germline CDR1 and CDR2: MGHRA and YSYEKL. This CDR3 spans 15 amino acids. V was pared by 4 bases and J by 7 bases, with 6 bases of the junction left unmatched. CDR3 bases: TGCGCCAGCAGCCTTTCGGGACTAGCGGGAGAGGAGCAGTACTTC. Protein sequence: CASSLSGLAGEEQYF.

The chain uses TRBV29-1 and TRBJ2-3; possibly TRBD2 for D (5 bases). The germline V gene encodes CDR1 SQVTM and CDR2 ANQGSEA. V was cut by 6 bases and J by 2 bases, with 18 bases left in between. CDR3 length: 15 residues. CDR3 DNA sequence: TGCAGCGTCGCTAGCCTGGCAGGTAACACAGATACGCAGTATTTT. Encoded protein: CSVASLAGNTDTQYF.

The chain joins TRBV27 to TRBJ1-1, with 8 bases identical to TRBD1. V was pared by 4 bases and J by 11 bases, with 6 bases of the junction left unmatched. Germline V gene sequence: CDR1 MNHEY, CDR2 SMNVEV (reference sequence). The CDR3 runs 12 residues. The CDR3 DNA sequence: TGTGCCAGCAGTTCACTTCGACAGGGGGCTTTCTTT. Its protein product is CASSSLRQGAFF.

This clone occurred once. J is TRBJ1-2 and V is TRBV4-3; D is undetermined. The CDR3 runs to 15 residues. CDR1 and CDR2 (germline): LGHNA, YSLEER. The V and J ends lost 1 base and 6 bases respectively, with 15 bases between them. The CDR3 loop is CASSQGRLSLNGYTF. The CDR3 DNA sequence: TGCGCCAGCAGCCAAGGGCGCCTAAGCCTAAATGGCTACACCTTC.

This chain links TRBV28 with TRBJ1-5; TRBD1 is a possible D gene (5 bases). The CDR3 loop spans 17 amino acids. Per the germline V gene, CDR1 is MDHEN and CDR2 is SYDVKM. The V gene lost 5 bases and the J gene lost 7 bases, with 24 bases spanning the gap. CDR3 region: CASSLRTRSGPGQPQHF. The CDR3 nucleotides read TGTGCCAGCAGTCTTAGGACACGATCAGGGCCAGGGCAGCCCCAGCATTTT.